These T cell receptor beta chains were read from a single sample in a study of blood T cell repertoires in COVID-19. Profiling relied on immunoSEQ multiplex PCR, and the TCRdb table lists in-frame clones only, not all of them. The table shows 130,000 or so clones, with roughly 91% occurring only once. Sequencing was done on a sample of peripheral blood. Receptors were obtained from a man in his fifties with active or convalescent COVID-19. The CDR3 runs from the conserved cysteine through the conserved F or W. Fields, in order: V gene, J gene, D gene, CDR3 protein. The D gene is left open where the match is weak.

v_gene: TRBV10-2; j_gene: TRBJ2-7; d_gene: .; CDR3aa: CASSETTDRREQYF
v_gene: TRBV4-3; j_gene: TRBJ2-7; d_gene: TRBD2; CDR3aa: CASSPGLAGGSSYEQYF
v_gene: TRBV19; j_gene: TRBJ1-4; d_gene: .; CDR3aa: CASSARAGDEKLFF
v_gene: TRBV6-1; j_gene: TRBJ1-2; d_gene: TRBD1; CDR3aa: CASSEPLGQGANYGYTF
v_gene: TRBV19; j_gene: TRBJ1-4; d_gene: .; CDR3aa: CASSPLAATNEKLFF
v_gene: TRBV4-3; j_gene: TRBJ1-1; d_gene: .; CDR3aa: CASSQDPGSVTEAFF
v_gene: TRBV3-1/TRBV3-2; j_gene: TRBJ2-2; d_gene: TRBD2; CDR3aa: CASSQGGGARTGELFF
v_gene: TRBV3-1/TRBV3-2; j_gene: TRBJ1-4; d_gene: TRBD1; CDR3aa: CASSQGGTGDVKLFF
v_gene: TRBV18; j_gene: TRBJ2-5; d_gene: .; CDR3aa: CASSPLPMREETQYF
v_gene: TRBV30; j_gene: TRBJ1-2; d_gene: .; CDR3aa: CAWSYEARGYTF
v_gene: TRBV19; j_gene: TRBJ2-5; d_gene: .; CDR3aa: CASSIRWGPGETQYF
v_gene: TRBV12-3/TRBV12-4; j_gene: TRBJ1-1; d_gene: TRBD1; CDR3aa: CASRMTGVTEAFF
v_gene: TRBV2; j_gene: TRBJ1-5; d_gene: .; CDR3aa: CASSEQGSYQPQHF
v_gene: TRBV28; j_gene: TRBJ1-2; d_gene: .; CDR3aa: CASSSISDPFYGYTF
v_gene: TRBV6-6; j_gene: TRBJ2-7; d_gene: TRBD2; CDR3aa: CASSLKASGPLLSYEQYF
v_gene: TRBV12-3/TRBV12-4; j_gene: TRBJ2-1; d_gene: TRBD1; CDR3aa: CASSFPGQGEQFF
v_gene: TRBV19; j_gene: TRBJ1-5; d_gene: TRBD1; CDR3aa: CASSSSTGMGPQHF
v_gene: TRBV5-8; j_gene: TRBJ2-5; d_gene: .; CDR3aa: CASSLVQVQETQYF
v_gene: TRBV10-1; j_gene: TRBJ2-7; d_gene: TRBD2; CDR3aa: CASSADSGLAGDHEQYF
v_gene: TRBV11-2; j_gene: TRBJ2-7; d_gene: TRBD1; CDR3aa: CASSPQGGSYEQYF
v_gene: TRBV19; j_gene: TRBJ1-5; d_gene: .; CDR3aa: CASRGQGDNQPQHF
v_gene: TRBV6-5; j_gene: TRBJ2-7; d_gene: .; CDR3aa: CASTLRGLLEQYF
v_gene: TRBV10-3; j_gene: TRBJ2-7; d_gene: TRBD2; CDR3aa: CAIRGLAGGSGSYEQYF
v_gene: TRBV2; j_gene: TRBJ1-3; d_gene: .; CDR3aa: CASSAPTGNSGNTIYF
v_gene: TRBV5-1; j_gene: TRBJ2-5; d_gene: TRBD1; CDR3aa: CASSLGPRGSETQYF
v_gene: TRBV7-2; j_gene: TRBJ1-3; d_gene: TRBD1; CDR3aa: CASRTGLGNTIYF
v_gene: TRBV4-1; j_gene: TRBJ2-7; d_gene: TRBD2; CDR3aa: CASSLARTSGPYEQYF
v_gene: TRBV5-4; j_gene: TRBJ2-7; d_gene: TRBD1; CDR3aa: CASSQARGTGQYEQYF
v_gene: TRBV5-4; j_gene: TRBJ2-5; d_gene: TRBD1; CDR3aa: CASSPRQGLETQYF
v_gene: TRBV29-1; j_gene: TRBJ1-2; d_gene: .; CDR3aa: CSVEGGDFYGYTF
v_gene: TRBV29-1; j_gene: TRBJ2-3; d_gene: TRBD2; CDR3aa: CSVDPGTGGSRQYF
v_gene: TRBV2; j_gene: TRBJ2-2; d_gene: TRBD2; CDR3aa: CASIQTSGGTGELFF
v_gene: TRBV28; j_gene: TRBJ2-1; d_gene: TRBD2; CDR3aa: CASSPYSGSSYNEQFF
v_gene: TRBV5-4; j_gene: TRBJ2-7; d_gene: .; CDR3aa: CASSLDGTPSYEQYF
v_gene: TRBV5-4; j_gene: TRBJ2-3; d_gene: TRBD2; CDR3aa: CASSLRTSGETQYF
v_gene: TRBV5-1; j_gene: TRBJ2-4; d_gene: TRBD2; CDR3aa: CASSLLTSGSLKNIQYF
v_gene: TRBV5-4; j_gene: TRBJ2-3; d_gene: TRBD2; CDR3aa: CASSKGLAGEVDTQYF
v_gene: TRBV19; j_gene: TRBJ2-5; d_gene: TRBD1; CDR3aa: CASSPRQGEGETQYF
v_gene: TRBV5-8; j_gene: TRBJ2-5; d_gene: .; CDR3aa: CASSFRGQTQYF
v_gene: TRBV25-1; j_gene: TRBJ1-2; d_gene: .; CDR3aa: CASSEYKGVGGYTF
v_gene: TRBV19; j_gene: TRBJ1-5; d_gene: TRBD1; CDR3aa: CASSMRGDRAQHF
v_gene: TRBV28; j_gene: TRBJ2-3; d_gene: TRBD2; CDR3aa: CASSPRLAGYYTQYF
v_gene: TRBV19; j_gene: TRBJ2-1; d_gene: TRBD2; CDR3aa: CASSKTGTSGVYNEQFF
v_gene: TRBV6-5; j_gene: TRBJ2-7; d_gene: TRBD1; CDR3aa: CASSHRGPYEQYF
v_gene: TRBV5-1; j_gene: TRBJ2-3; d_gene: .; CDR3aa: CASSRGFNTDTQYF
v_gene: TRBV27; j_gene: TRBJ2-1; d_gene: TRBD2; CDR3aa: CASRWTSGTFGEQFF
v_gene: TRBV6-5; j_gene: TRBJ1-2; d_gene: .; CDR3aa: CASKPGGAGYTF
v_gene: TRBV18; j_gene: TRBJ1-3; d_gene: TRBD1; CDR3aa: CASSPPAGGTGNTIYF
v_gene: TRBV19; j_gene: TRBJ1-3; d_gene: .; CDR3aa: CASSIEGQRNTIYF
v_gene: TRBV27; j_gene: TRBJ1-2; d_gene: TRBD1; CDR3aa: CASSYRGGGYTF
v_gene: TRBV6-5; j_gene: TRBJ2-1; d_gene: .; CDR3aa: CASSYYTGGAANEQFF
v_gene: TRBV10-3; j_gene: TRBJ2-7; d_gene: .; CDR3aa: CAISETPGVADGYEQYF
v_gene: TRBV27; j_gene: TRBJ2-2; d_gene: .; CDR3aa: CASSHPPGRNTGELFF
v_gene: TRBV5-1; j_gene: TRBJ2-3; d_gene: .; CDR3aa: CASRLASRSTDTQYF
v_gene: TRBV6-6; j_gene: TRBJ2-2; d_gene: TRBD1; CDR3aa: CASSSQGAGDTGELFF
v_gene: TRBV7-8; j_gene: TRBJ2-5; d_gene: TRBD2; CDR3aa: CASSSSGAEGETQYF
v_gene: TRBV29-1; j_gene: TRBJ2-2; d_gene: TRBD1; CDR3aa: CSVDVGQGYTGELFF